This T cell receptor (beta chain) stems from a study of T cells in Graves' hyperthyroidism and ophthalmopathy. Looking at the study overall: It was at initial diagnosis, before any treatment, that peripheral blood was collected. Study conclusions and caveats: Most clonotypes expanded in the thyroid (above 0.001) were also present in blood.

The CDR3 regions of TCR beta were amplified from RNA transcripts. When the TCR CDR3 underwent first-round RT-PCR, the HTBI primer set was used. Using its own MiXCR run on the multiplex PCR reads, TCRdb lists one record per CDR3 protein. The table has about 300,000 distinct CDR3 sequences, around 19% seen once. The ends lost 5 bases at V and 4 bases at J; junction bases unmatched: 14. Germline-derived CDR1 and CDR2 are SEHNR and FQNEAQ (reference sequence). This CDR3 is built from 17 residues. Lactation, pregnancy, other autoimmune disease or uncontrolled infection excluded patients. Isolation of PBMCs was performed on around 9.8 ml fresh peripheral blood. At least ten counts were recorded for this clonotype. Its matching antigen is unknown.

The sample comprised blood. The rearrangement links TRBV7-9 to TRBJ2-3; TRBD2 matches at 8 bases. This TCR came from a man aged 45-65 years with Graves' ophthalmopathy. CDR3 amino acids: CASSARLAYEKADTQYF. As DNA, the CDR3 is TGTGCCAGCAGCGCCCGACTAGCGTACGAGAAAGCAGATACGCAGTATTTT.